Listed here are 29 T cell receptor beta chains from one sample, sequenced in a study of shared clonotypes between healthy human individuals. Naive-designated CD8 cells lacked CD45RO, were positively enriched for CCR7, and omitted terminally differentiated effector memory CD45RA+ cells. Profiling relied on immunoSEQ multiplex PCR, and the TCRdb table lists in-frame clones only, not all of them. Among some 2 million clones, roughly 95% were seen once, and the ten largest hold about 1.1%. The sample was naive CD8+ T cells sorted from blood. The receptor source for this set is a man younger than 35 in good health.

The rearrangement uses TRBV29-1 and TRBJ2-7; D is possibly TRBD1 or TRBD2 (6 bases each). CDR1 is SQVTM and CDR2 is ANQGSEA in the germline V gene. Trimming left V 6 bases short and J 4 bases short, with 19 bases between. The CDR3 consists of 14 residues. The CDR3 nucleotides are TGCAGCGTCGGCAGGACAGCCGGGGGATACGAGCAGTACTTC. Translation: CSVGRTAGGYEQYF.

In regard to this clone: This CDR3 is also generated by other DNA sequences in the sample. The chain recombines TRBV13 with TRBJ1-2, with a possible D match to TRBD1 (5 bases). The V and J ends lost 0 bases and 4 bases respectively, with 6 bases between them. CDR1 PRHDT and CDR2 FYEKMQ come from the germline V gene (reference sequence). The CDR3 length is 13 residues. The CDR3 nucleotides read TGTGCCAGCAGCTTAGGTAGGGGCTATGGCTACACCTTC. It specifies CASSLGRGYGYTF.

The CDR3 protein is CASSQERVAYEQYF. CDR3 nucleotide sequence: TGCGCCAGCAGCCAAGAGAGGGTGGCCTACGAGCAGTACTTC. The chain joins TRBV4-1 to TRBJ2-7, with a tentative D call TRBD2 (5 bases). This CDR3 spans 14 amino acids. Germline V gene data show CDR1 as MGHRA and CDR2 as YSYEKL. V lost 0 bases and J 2 bases, leaving 8 bases between the germline ends.

This chain uses TRBV4-2 with TRBJ2-7, with D maybe TRBD2 (6 bases). V was cut by 2 bases and J by 3 bases, with 23 bases left in between. Per the germline V gene, CDR1 is LGHNA and CDR2 is YNFKEQ. The length of the CDR3 is 18 residues. CDR3 nucleotides: TGTGCCAGCAGCCAACGATTCGGGGAACTAGCATTTAACTACGAGCAGTACTTC. Amino acids: CASSQRFGELAFNYEQYF.

CDR3 DNA: TGTGCCAGCAGCGACATTGGGATCGGAACTCAAGAGACCCAGTACTTC. It codes for CASSDIGIGTQETQYF. This chain joins TRBV7-9 and TRBJ2-5; D is uncertain. The V end lost 5 bases, the J end lost 2 bases, and 18 bases lay between the germline ends. There are 16 residues in the CDR3. Germline lookup yields CDR1 SEHNR and CDR2 FQNEAQ (reference sequence).

The gene calls are TRBV6-5 and TRBJ2-5; 8 bases fit TRBD2. Germline V lookup: CDR1 MNHEY, CDR2 SVGAGI. CDR3 size: 12 residues. The CDR3 nucleotides read TGTTTCGGGGGGGCAATCCAAGAGACCCAGTACTTC. This sequence encodes CFGGAIQETQYF.

In this sample, this clone turned up once. This chain uses TRBV4-3 with TRBJ2-3; D call uncertain. V was trimmed by 5 bases and J by 2 bases, leaving 23 bases between them. This CDR3 is built from 18 residues. CDR1 is LGHNA, CDR2 YSLEER, per germline. The CDR3 loop is CASSDIYGPELITDTQYF. The CDR3 DNA follows: TGCGCCAGCAGCGATATTTACGGTCCGGAGCTTATCACAGATACGCAGTATTTT.

V is TRBV15 and J is TRBJ2-1; either TRBD1 or TRBD2 may supply D (5 bases each). There are 12 residues in the CDR3. CDR1 is LNHNV, CDR2 YYDKDF, per germline (reference sequence). V shed 5 bases and J shed 6 bases, with 8 bases lying between them. Here the CDR3 DNA reads TGTGCCACCAGCTTGAGGGGCAATGAGCAGTTCTTC. It translates to CATSLRGNEQFF.

V is TRBV9 and J is TRBJ2-7; TRBD1 might be the D (5 bases). The CDR3 loop spans 13 amino acids. Germline CDR1 SGDLS, CDR2 YYNGEE. V was cut by 4 bases and J by 3 bases, with 11 bases left in between. In DNA, the CDR3 is TGTGCCAGCAGCCTAAGTGGACACTACGAGCAGTACTTC. Protein product: CASSLSGHYEQYF.

The V call is TRBV5-3, the J call TRBJ1-1, with D maybe TRBD1 (6 bases). TRBV5-3 is classed as an ORF, of uncertain function. The CDR3 extends over 16 amino acids. V gave up 2 bases and J gave up 4 bases, with 18 bases separating them. CDR3 sequence: CARSFSWGTRGTEAFF. As DNA, the CDR3 is TGTGCCAGAAGCTTTTCTTGGGGGACAAGAGGCACTGAAGCTTTCTTT.

V and J are TRBV13 and TRBJ2-7; D may be TRBD1 (6 bases). V was pared by 3 bases and J by 0 bases, with 12 bases between. The CDR3 contains 15 residues. Germline assignment: CDR1 PRHDT and CDR2 FYEKMQ (reference sequence). The CDR3 here is CASSLGAEHSYEQYF. CDR3 DNA: TGTGCCAGCAGCTTGGGGGCCGAACACTCCTACGAGCAGTACTTC.

The V call is TRBV27, the J call TRBJ2-3, with TRBD2 identical over 11 bases. This CDR3 spans 17 amino acids. Germline trimming cut 5 bases from V and 5 bases from J; bases unmatched to any gene: 12. In germline, CDR1 is MNHEY, CDR2 SMNVEV (reference sequence). The CDR3 DNA follows: TGTGCCAGCAGTCAACTCGAACTAGCGGGAGTTGTAGATACGCAGTATTTT. It encodes CASSQLELAGVVDTQYF.

J is TRBJ2-5 and V is TRBV5-4, with 11 bases aligning to TRBD2. Unmatched junction bases numbered 3, after V lost 4 bases and J lost 1 base. The CDR3 is 15 residues long. Germline V gene lookup returns CDR1 SGHNT and CDR2 YYREEE (reference sequence). The chain's CDR3 is CASSEGLAVQETQYF. The CDR3 region has the DNA TGTGCCAGCAGCGAGGGACTAGCGGTCCAAGAGACCCAGTACTTC.

The gene calls are TRBV7-9 and TRBJ2-7; TRBD2 might be the D (6 bases). V lost 5 bases and J lost 3, with 11 bases in between. The CDR3 totals 13 residues. CDR1 SEHNR and CDR2 FQNEAQ come from the germline V gene (reference sequence). Here the CDR3 reads CASSTRDFYEQYF. CDR3 nucleotides: TGTGCCAGCAGCACCAGGGACTTCTACGAGCAGTACTTC.

The V call is TRBV30, the J call TRBJ2-1; the D gene is possibly TRBD2 (5 bases). The CDR3 runs 10 residues. Germline V gene data show CDR1 as GTSNPN and CDR2 as SVGIG (reference sequence). V was clipped by 5 bases and J by 10 bases, with 9 bases between them. DNA for the CDR3: TGTGCCTGGGGGAGTGGGGAGCAGTTCTTC. Translating gives CAWGSGEQFF.

V usage is TRBV4-1 and J usage is TRBJ1-2, with D possibly TRBD1 on 6 matching bases. CDR3 length: 13 amino acids. Trimming stripped 4 bases from V and 8 bases from J, with 14 bases between. In germline, CDR1 is MGHRA, CDR2 YSYEKL. The CDR3 here is CASSLVRTAGYTF. Written as DNA, the CDR3 is TGCGCCAGCAGCCTAGTCAGGACAGCCGGCTACACCTTC.

V gene TRBV2 combines with J gene TRBJ1-5; D is ambiguous. Germline CDR1 is SNHLY and CDR2 is FYNNEI. This CDR3 has 13 amino acids. Trimming stripped 6 bases from V and 5 bases from J, with 11 bases between. As DNA, the CDR3 is TGTGCCAGCAGAGTTGAGGGAGATCAGCCCCAGCATTTT. It is translated as CASRVEGDQPQHF.

The rearrangement uses TRBV6-1 and TRBJ1-1; D is uncertain. Looked up from germline, CDR1 is MNHNS and CDR2 is SASEGT. Trimming removed 3 bases from V and 1 base from J, with 12 bases in between. The CDR3 runs to 15 residues. CDR3 in amino acids: CASSEGPSPNTEAFF. CDR3 in DNA: TGTGCCAGCAGTGAGGGCCCCTCCCCGAACACTGAAGCTTTCTTT.

The chain employs TRBV27 and TRBJ2-3; D uncertain. V lost 1 base and J lost 3, with 5 bases in between. CDR1 and CDR2 from the germline V gene are MNHEY and SMNVEV (reference sequence). CDR3 size: 13 residues. This CDR3 is CASSLWWTDTQYF. CDR3 DNA sequence: TGTGCCAGCAGTTTATGGTGGACAGATACGCAGTATTTT.

The CDR3 spells CASSEFGSNEKLFF. For the CDR3, the DNA is TGTGCCAGCAGTGAATTTGGTTCTAATGAAAAACTGTTTTTT. The chain employs TRBV2 and TRBJ1-4; D not resolved. V lost 2 bases and J 3 bases, leaving 7 bases between the germline ends. CDR1 and CDR2 (germline): SNHLY, FYNNEI. The CDR3 consists of 14 residues. Together with reference TRBV2 and TRBJ1-4, the CDR3 gives the full variable domain: EPEVTQTPSHQVTQMGQEVILRCVPISNHLYFYWYRQILGQKVEFLVSFYNNEISEKSEIFDDQFSVERPDGSNFTLKIRSTKLEDSAMYFCASSEFGSNEKLFFGSGTQLSVL.

This rearrangement joins TRBV7-2 to TRBJ2-7; 10 nucleotides agree with TRBD1. Germline V CDR1 and CDR2: SGHTA, FQGNSA. V lost 2 bases and J lost 2; bases outside the gene matches: 3. This CDR3 has 15 amino acids. The CDR3 sequence is CASSLKGQGAYEQYF. In DNA, the CDR3 is TGTGCCAGCAGCTTAAAAGGACAGGGGGCCTACGAGCAGTACTTC. Together with reference TRBV7-2 and TRBJ2-7, the CDR3 gives the full variable domain: GAGVSQSPSNKVTEKGKDVELRCDPISGHTALYWYRQSLGQGLEFLIYFQGNSAPDKSGLPSDRFSAERTGGSVSTLTIQRTQQEDSAVYLCASSLKGQGAYEQYFGPGTRLTVT.

The chain couples TRBV18 to TRBJ2-5; D ambiguous. The CDR3 runs 15 residues. Trimming took off 6 bases at V and 4 bases at J, with 18 bases between the two ends. Per germline, CDR1 KGHSH and CDR2 LQKENI. The CDR3 DNA reads as TGTGCCAGCTCGCTAGTCCCAGGACCACGAGAGACCCAGTACTTC. Amino acid sequence: CASSLVPGPRETQYF.

The chain couples TRBV21-1 to TRBJ1-5; TRBD1, the table's D call, lacks a check against the DNA. TRBV21-1 represents a pseudogene. This CDR3 region has 17 residues. CDR3 coding DNA: TGTGCCACTTCTCCGGGACAGGAGCCATTTAGCAATCAGCCCCAGCATTTT. This translates into CATSPGQEPFSNQPQHF.

This clone showed up just a few times. This specimen includes other DNA sequences encoding the same CDR3. V usage is TRBV28 and J usage is TRBJ1-6; 7 nucleotides match TRBD1. CDR1 and CDR2 (germline): MDHEN, SYDVKM. This CDR3 is built from 14 residues. V lost 2 bases, J lost 7 bases, and 2 bases stayed unmatched. CDR3 sequence (DNA): TGTGCCAGCAGTTTAGGGGACAGCAATTCACCCCTCCACTTT. It specifies CASSLGDSNSPLHF.

This chain connects TRBV7-2 to TRBJ2-2, with 12 nucleotides matching TRBD2. V dropped 11 bases and J dropped 4; count of bases not matched to a gene: 8. The CDR3 runs to 15 residues. In germline, CDR1 is SGHTA, CDR2 FQGNSA. CDR3 sequence: CAGRTSGARTGELFF. Written as DNA, the CDR3 is TGTGCCGGCCGGACTAGCGGGGCCCGCACCGGGGAGCTGTTTTTT.

The chain couples TRBV15 to TRBJ1-1, with 7 bases fitting TRBD1. Unmatched junction bases numbered 3, after V lost 0 bases and J lost 2 bases. CDR3 length equals 15 residues. CDR1 and CDR2 from the germline V gene are LNHNV and YYDKDF (reference sequence). The CDR3 coding sequence is TGTGCCACCAGCAGAGATCAGGGGGACAACACTGAAGCTTTCTTT. It is translated as CATSRDQGDNTEAFF.

CDR3 sequence: CASSDRSRTYEQYF. The CDR3 DNA reads as TGTGCCAGCAGTGACAGGTCTAGAACCTACGAGCAGTACTTC. The genes are TRBV6-1 and TRBJ2-7; D not certain. This CDR3 comprises 14 residues. Germline CDR1 reads MNHNS; CDR2 reads SASEGT. Between the trimmed V and J ends, which lost 3 bases and 2 bases, there was a span of 11 bases.

The rearrangement joins TRBV30 to TRBJ2-3; D unclear. The germline CDR1 and CDR2 sequences are GTSNPN and SVGIG (reference sequence). The CDR3 extends over 14 amino acids. Between the trimmed V and J ends, which lost 5 bases and 0 bases, there was a span of 12 bases. The CDR3 loop is CAWATSSSTDTQYF. CDR3 DNA: TGTGCCTGGGCGACATCCTCTAGCACAGATACGCAGTATTTT.

The chain employs TRBV30 and TRBJ2-7, with D possibly TRBD1 on 5 matching bases. CDR1 is GTSNPN, CDR2 SVGIG, per germline (reference sequence). V lost 1 base, J lost 0 bases, and 13 bases lay in between. This CDR3 is 15 amino acids long. The CDR3 DNA reads TGTGCCTGGAGTGGTCAAGGGGTAAACTCCTACGAGCAGTACTTC. This codes for CAWSGQGVNSYEQYF.